The 30 T cell receptor beta chains below come from one sample, sequenced in a study of blood T cell repertoires in COVID-19. Here immunoSEQ multiplex PCR was the method, and the copy in TCRdb shows in-frame clones only, minus some. This sample has 250,000 to 350,000 clones, with under 85% found just once. Specimen: peripheral blood. The receptors derive from a human donor with COVID-19, enrolled during active disease. The donor label of this sample is uncertain.

This rearrangement joins TRBV5-1 to TRBJ1-1, with 9 bases matching TRBD1. The J segment lost 2 bases and the V segment lost 1 base, leaving 6 bases of the junction unmatched. Germline V gives CDR1 SGHRS, CDR2 YFSETQ. This CDR3 is 16 amino acids long. As DNA, the CDR3 is TGCGCCAGCAGCTTGATCGGGACAGGGTATAACACTGAAGCTTTCTTT. Amino acids: CASSLIGTGYNTEAFF. Combining the CDR3 with reference TRBV5-1 and TRBJ1-1 gives the whole variable domain KAGVTQTPRYLIKTRGQQVTLSCSPISGHRSVSWYQQTPGQGLQFLFEYFSETQRNKGNFPGRFSGRQFSNSRSEMNVSTLELGDSALYLCASSLIGTGYNTEAFFGQGTRLTVV.

The chain has TRBV18 and TRBJ1-1; the D is unclear. The CDR3 spans 15 residues. The germline V gene has CDR1 KGHSH and CDR2 LQKENI. The V and J ends lost 3 bases and 4 bases respectively, with 15 bases between them. The CDR3 protein is CASSPFGVESTEAFF. The DNA of the CDR3 is TGTGCCAGCTCACCCTTCGGAGTTGAAAGCACTGAAGCTTTCTTT. The full variable domain, its missing parts supplied by reference TRBV18 and TRBJ1-1, is NAGVMQNPRHLVRRRGQEARLRCSPMKGHSHVYWYRQLPEEGLKFMVYLQKENIIDESGMPKERFSAEFPKEGPSILRIQQVVRGDSAAYFCASSPFGVESTEAFFGQGTRLTVV.

The genes are TRBV19 and TRBJ1-1, with 7 bases that match TRBD1. This CDR3 comprises 17 residues. Germline assignment: CDR1 LNHDA and CDR2 SQIVND (reference sequence). The trim removed 6 bases at V and 0 bases at J, leaving 13 bases unmatched. CDR3 bases: TGTGCCAGTAGCCCGGGTCAGGGGGTGAAAGTGAACACTGAAGCTTTCTTT. This translates into CASSPGQGVKVNTEAFF.

The chain carries TRBV19 and TRBJ2-7; tentatively, D is TRBD2 (6 bases). The CDR3 is 16 residues long. Trimming removed 4 bases from V and 0 bases from J, with 16 bases in between. Germline V gene lookup returns CDR1 LNHDA and CDR2 SQIVND (reference sequence). CDR3 protein: CASSKPGLESSYEQYF. DNA of the CDR3: TGTGCCAGTAGTAAACCGGGACTGGAAAGCTCCTACGAGCAGTACTTC.

Remarks on this clone: Other DNA sequences of this sample code for an identical CDR3. This chain connects TRBV19 to TRBJ1-1; no firm D call. The CDR3 covers 13 residues. Trimming stripped 3 bases from V and 3 bases from J, with 8 bases between. Germline CDR1 LNHDA, CDR2 SQIVND (reference sequence). The CDR3: CASSISRDTEAFF. CDR3 coding DNA: TGTGCCAGTAGTATTAGTAGAGACACTGAAGCTTTCTTT.

The rearrangement links TRBV19 to TRBJ1-5, with 12 bases lining up with TRBD1. From germline, CDR1 is LNHDA and CDR2 SQIVND (reference sequence). The CDR3 length is 20 residues. V lost 7 bases, J lost 1 base, and 17 bases stayed unmatched. The CDR3 nucleotides read TGTGCCAGTACCCACGCCGGGACAGGGGGCCCGGGGTTGAGCAATCAGCCCCAGCATTTT. It encodes CASTHAGTGGPGLSNQPQHF.

The chain links TRBV10-3 to TRBJ2-7; 7 bases fit TRBD1. V lost 0 bases to trimming and J lost 4 bases; unmatched junction nucleotides: 6. The CDR3 totals 15 residues. Germline V gives CDR1 ENHRY, CDR2 SYGVKD. Written as DNA, the CDR3 is TGTGCCATCAGTGAGTCGGGCAGGGGGACATACGAGCAGTACTTC. Its protein is CAISESGRGTYEQYF.

The J gene is TRBJ2-3, the V gene TRBV27; D is unresolved. Deletions cut 6 bases from V and 6 bases from J, with 10 bases between. In germline, CDR1 is MNHEY, CDR2 SMNVEV (reference sequence). CDR3 length: 12 amino acids. CDR3 DNA sequence: TGTGCCAGCAGCACCCCTAGGGATACGCAGTATTTT. The encoded protein is CASSTPRDTQYF.

The J gene is TRBJ1-1, the V gene TRBV6-5; D is unresolved. The CDR3 totals 14 residues. Trimming removed 6 bases from V and 1 base from J, with 12 bases in between. CDR1 is MNHEY, CDR2 SVGAGI, per germline. This CDR3 is CASSPLRENTEAFF. The CDR3 nucleotides read TGTGCCAGCAGCCCACTTCGGGAGAACACTGAAGCTTTCTTT.

The gene calls are TRBV7-8 and TRBJ2-2; tentative D call: TRBD1 (5 bases). The V end lost 1 base, the J end lost 5 bases, and 11 bases lay between the germline ends. Germline V gives CDR1 SGHVS, CDR2 FQNEAQ. The CDR3 sequence is 15 residues long. The CDR3 bases are TGTGCCAGCAGCTTAGACAGGTTTCTGACCGGGGAGCTGTTTTTT. The encoded protein is CASSLDRFLTGELFF.

CDR3 region: CAISAAKLGTDSNQPQHF. The CDR3 DNA sequence: TGTGCCATCAGTGCGGCTAAACTCGGCACAGATAGCAATCAGCCCCAGCATTTT. This chain links TRBV10-3 with TRBJ1-5, with D hard to call. CDR3 length equals 18 residues. V shed 4 bases and J shed 0 bases, with 19 bases lying between them. CDR1 and CDR2 (germline): ENHRY, SYGVKD.

The chain joins TRBV6-5 to TRBJ2-3; 12 nucleotides match TRBD2. The germline CDR1 and CDR2 sequences are MNHEY and SVGAGI. The CDR3 is 15 amino acids. Germline trimming cut 10 bases from V and 4 bases from J; bases unmatched to any gene: 9. The CDR3 coding sequence is TGTGCCACCTTAGGGCTAGCGGGAGGGCCAGATACGCAGTATTTT. This translates into CATLGLAGGPDTQYF.

This clone appeared a few times. J is TRBJ1-6 and V is TRBV2, with 7 positions matching TRBD1. The CDR3 contains 15 residues. Germline-derived CDR1 and CDR2 are SNHLY and FYNNEI. V shed 3 bases, J shed 6 bases, and the junction held 5 bases outside the gene matches. In DNA form, the CDR3 reads TGTGCCAGCAGTGATTCGGGACAGCCTAATTCACCCCTCCACTTT. Protein sequence: CASSDSGQPNSPLHF.

The genes are TRBV18 and TRBJ2-5; D might be TRBD2 (6 bases). The CDR3 is 12 residues long. The V end lost 4 bases, the J end lost 3 bases, and 6 bases lay between the germline ends. Germline-derived CDR1 and CDR2 are KGHSH and LQKENI. The CDR3 loop reads CASSRGEETQYF. CDR3 nucleotides: TGTGCCAGCTCACGGGGGGAAGAGACCCAGTACTTC.

The V call is TRBV7-8, the J call TRBJ1-6, with TRBD1 identical over 7 bases. Per germline, CDR1 SGHVS and CDR2 FQNEAQ. V gave up 1 base and J gave up 0 bases; unmatched junction bases: 9. The CDR3 extends over 19 amino acids. CDR3 bases: TGTGCCAGCAGCTTAGTGAGGACAGGCGCCAGCTCCTATAATTCACCCCTCCACTTT. This encodes CASSLVRTGASSYNSPLHF.

The sample holds one count of this clone. The junction does not match germline at one end; this may be a read error. The same CDR3 arises from other DNA sequences in this sample as well. V and J are TRBV7-7 and TRBJ1-3; D gene unclear. CDR1 SSHAT and CDR2 FNYEAQ come from the germline V gene (reference sequence). The length of the CDR3 is 12 residues. The CDR3 loop is CASSDSGNTIYF. DNA for the CDR3: TGTGCTAGCAGCGACTCCGGAAACACCATATATTTT. The whole variable domain, filled in from reference TRBV7-7 and TRBJ1-3, reads GAGVSQSPRYKVTKRGQDVTLRCDPISSHATLYWYQQALGQGPEFLTYFNYEAQPDKSGLPSDRFSAERPEGSISTLTIQRTEQRDSAMYRCASSDSGNTIYFGEGSWLTVV.

This rearrangement joins TRBV19 to TRBJ2-5; D gene uncertain. Per germline, CDR1 LNHDA and CDR2 SQIVND (reference sequence). Trimming left V 5 bases short and J 5 bases short, with 15 bases between. The CDR3 spans 14 residues. The CDR3 nucleotides are TGTGCCAGTAGTCCGGGTTTACTTGGCGAGACCCAGTACTTC. This encodes CASSPGLLGETQYF.

The J gene is TRBJ2-2, the V gene TRBV19; TRBD1 matches at 7 bases. Germline lookup yields CDR1 LNHDA and CDR2 SQIVND (reference sequence). This CDR3 contains 15 residues. V trimming: 10 bases; J trimming: 4 bases; junction bases outside the gene matches: 12. Written as DNA, the CDR3 is TGTGCCACCAGCCGGGACAGACAAATCACCGGGGAGCTGTTTTTT. It specifies CATSRDRQITGELFF.

Concerning this clone itself: At the DNA level, this CDR3 is encoded by other sequences in the same sample as well. The chain carries TRBV5-8 and TRBJ1-1, with a tentative D call TRBD1 (5 bases). The CDR3 consists of 11 residues. V was clipped by 1 base and J by 8 bases, with 6 bases between them. Germline V gives CDR1 SGHTS, CDR2 YDEGEE. The CDR3 loop is CASSLRGEAFF. CDR3 DNA: TGTGCCAGCAGCTTGAGGGGCGAAGCTTTCTTT.

This clone was observed many times. The V call is TRBV6-2 or TRBV6-3, the J call TRBJ1-1; D unclear. The V gene's germline CDR1 is MNHEY and CDR2 SVGEGT. The CDR3 extends over 17 amino acids. V was cut by 1 base and J by 0 bases, with 15 bases left in between. DNA for the CDR3: TGTGCCAGCAGTTACTTCCCCAGGAGACTACTGAACACTGAAGCTTTCTTT. Encoded protein: CASSYFPRRLLNTEAFF.

This clone came up once. The chain combines TRBV11-3 with TRBJ2-3; a weak D match, TRBD2 (5 bases). Trimming left V 0 bases short and J 5 bases short, with 12 bases between. CDR1 SGHNT and CDR2 YENEEA come from the germline V gene. The CDR3 extends over 15 amino acids. The CDR3 spells CASSLDTAVGDTQYF. Written as DNA, the CDR3 is TGTGCCAGCAGCTTAGATACAGCGGTGGGAGATACGCAGTATTTT.

This rearrangement joins TRBV19 to TRBJ2-3; possible D gene TRBD2, 5 bases. Germline V gene sequence: CDR1 LNHDA, CDR2 SQIVND (reference sequence). CDR3 length: 14 amino acids. Trimming left V 6 bases short and J 6 bases short, with 16 bases between. The CDR3 spells CASSPSPGMDTQYF. CDR3 nucleotide sequence: TGTGCCAGTAGCCCGTCCCCGGGGATGGATACGCAGTATTTT.

This chain joins TRBV6-2 or TRBV6-3 and TRBJ2-5; 12 bases align to TRBD2. The CDR3 covers 18 residues. V trimming: 2 bases; J trimming: 0 bases; junction bases outside the gene matches: 7. Germline CDR1 MNHEY, CDR2 SVGEGT. The CDR3 sequence: CASSYPRTSGKYQETQYF. CDR3 sequence (DNA): TGTGCCAGCAGTTACCCTAGGACTAGCGGGAAGTACCAAGAGACCCAGTACTTC.

The J gene is TRBJ2-5, the V gene TRBV7-9, with 10 bases identical to TRBD2. CDR3 length: 17 amino acids. With 5 bases clipped from V and 4 bases from J, the junction kept 13 bases outside the gene matches. Germline V CDR1 and CDR2: SEHNR, FQNEAQ (reference sequence). Written as DNA, the CDR3 is TGTGCCAGCAGCCCGACGACTAGCGGGTTCGTCACAGAGACCCAGTACTTC. It specifies CASSPTTSGFVTETQYF.

With respect to this clone: Within the sample, other DNA sequences also encode this same CDR3. This chain links TRBV28 with TRBJ1-5; D uncertain. This CDR3 is built from 12 residues. V lost 6 bases and J lost 1, with 4 bases in between. Germline assignment: CDR1 MDHEN and CDR2 SYDVKM. The CDR3 region has the DNA TGTGCCAGCAGCCAGAGCAATCAGCCCCAGCATTTT. Its translation: CASSQSNQPQHF.

This chain joins TRBV9 and TRBJ1-3; tentatively, D is TRBD1 (5 bases). The length of the CDR3 is 14 residues. Per germline, CDR1 SGDLS and CDR2 YYNGEE. V shed 3 bases and J shed 0 bases, with 7 bases lying between them. The CDR3: CASSEGFSGNTIYF. The CDR3 region has the DNA TGTGCCAGCAGCGAGGGGTTCTCTGGAAACACCATATATTTT.

For this clone: The junction departs from germline at one end; a sequencing error may be responsible. The chain couples TRBV29-1 to TRBJ1-5; 10 nucleotides line up with TRBD1. Germline-derived CDR1 and CDR2 are SQVTM and ANQGSEA. CDR3 size: 14 residues. The CDR3 region has the DNA TGCAGCGTCGAAGAGACAGGGGGCGGGCAGCCCCAGCATTTT. Translation: CSVEETGGGQPQHF. Filled out from reference TRBV29-1 and TRBJ1-5, the complete variable domain reads SAVISQKPSRDICQRGTSLTIQCQVDSQVTMMFWYRQQPGQSLTLIATANQGSEATYESGFVIDKFPISRPNLTFSTLTVSNMSPEDSSIYLCSVEETGGGQPQHFGDGTRLSIL.

This sequence joins TRBV6-2 or TRBV6-3 and TRBJ1-5, with TRBD1 matching over 9 bases. The CDR3 contains 16 residues. The germline V gene encodes CDR1 MNHEY and CDR2 SVGEGT. Trimming removed 5 bases from V and 3 bases from J; junction bases left unmatched: 8. CDR3 DNA: TGTGCCAGCAGTCCGCGGAGGACAGGGGACAATCAGCCCCAGCATTTT. Residues: CASSPRRTGDNQPQHF.

The chain joins TRBV12-5 to TRBJ1-1, with 9 bases identical to TRBD1. This CDR3 comprises 15 residues. The ends lost 5 bases at V and 0 bases at J; junction bases unmatched: 4. The V gene's germline CDR1 is LGHNT and CDR2 FRNRAP. The DNA of the CDR3 is TGTGCTAGTGGTATGGACAGGGGCATGAACACTGAAGCTTTCTTT. Protein product: CASGMDRGMNTEAFF.

This chain links TRBV28 with TRBJ1-5; perhaps TRBD1 as D (6 bases). The CDR3 runs 14 residues. The V end was cut by 9 bases, the J end by 7 bases, with 19 bases between. From germline, CDR1 is MDHEN and CDR2 SYDVKM. CDR3 bases: TGTGCCAGTTTCCTAGGGGGGGGTCGACAGCCCCAGCATTTT. This gives the protein CASFLGGGRQPQHF.